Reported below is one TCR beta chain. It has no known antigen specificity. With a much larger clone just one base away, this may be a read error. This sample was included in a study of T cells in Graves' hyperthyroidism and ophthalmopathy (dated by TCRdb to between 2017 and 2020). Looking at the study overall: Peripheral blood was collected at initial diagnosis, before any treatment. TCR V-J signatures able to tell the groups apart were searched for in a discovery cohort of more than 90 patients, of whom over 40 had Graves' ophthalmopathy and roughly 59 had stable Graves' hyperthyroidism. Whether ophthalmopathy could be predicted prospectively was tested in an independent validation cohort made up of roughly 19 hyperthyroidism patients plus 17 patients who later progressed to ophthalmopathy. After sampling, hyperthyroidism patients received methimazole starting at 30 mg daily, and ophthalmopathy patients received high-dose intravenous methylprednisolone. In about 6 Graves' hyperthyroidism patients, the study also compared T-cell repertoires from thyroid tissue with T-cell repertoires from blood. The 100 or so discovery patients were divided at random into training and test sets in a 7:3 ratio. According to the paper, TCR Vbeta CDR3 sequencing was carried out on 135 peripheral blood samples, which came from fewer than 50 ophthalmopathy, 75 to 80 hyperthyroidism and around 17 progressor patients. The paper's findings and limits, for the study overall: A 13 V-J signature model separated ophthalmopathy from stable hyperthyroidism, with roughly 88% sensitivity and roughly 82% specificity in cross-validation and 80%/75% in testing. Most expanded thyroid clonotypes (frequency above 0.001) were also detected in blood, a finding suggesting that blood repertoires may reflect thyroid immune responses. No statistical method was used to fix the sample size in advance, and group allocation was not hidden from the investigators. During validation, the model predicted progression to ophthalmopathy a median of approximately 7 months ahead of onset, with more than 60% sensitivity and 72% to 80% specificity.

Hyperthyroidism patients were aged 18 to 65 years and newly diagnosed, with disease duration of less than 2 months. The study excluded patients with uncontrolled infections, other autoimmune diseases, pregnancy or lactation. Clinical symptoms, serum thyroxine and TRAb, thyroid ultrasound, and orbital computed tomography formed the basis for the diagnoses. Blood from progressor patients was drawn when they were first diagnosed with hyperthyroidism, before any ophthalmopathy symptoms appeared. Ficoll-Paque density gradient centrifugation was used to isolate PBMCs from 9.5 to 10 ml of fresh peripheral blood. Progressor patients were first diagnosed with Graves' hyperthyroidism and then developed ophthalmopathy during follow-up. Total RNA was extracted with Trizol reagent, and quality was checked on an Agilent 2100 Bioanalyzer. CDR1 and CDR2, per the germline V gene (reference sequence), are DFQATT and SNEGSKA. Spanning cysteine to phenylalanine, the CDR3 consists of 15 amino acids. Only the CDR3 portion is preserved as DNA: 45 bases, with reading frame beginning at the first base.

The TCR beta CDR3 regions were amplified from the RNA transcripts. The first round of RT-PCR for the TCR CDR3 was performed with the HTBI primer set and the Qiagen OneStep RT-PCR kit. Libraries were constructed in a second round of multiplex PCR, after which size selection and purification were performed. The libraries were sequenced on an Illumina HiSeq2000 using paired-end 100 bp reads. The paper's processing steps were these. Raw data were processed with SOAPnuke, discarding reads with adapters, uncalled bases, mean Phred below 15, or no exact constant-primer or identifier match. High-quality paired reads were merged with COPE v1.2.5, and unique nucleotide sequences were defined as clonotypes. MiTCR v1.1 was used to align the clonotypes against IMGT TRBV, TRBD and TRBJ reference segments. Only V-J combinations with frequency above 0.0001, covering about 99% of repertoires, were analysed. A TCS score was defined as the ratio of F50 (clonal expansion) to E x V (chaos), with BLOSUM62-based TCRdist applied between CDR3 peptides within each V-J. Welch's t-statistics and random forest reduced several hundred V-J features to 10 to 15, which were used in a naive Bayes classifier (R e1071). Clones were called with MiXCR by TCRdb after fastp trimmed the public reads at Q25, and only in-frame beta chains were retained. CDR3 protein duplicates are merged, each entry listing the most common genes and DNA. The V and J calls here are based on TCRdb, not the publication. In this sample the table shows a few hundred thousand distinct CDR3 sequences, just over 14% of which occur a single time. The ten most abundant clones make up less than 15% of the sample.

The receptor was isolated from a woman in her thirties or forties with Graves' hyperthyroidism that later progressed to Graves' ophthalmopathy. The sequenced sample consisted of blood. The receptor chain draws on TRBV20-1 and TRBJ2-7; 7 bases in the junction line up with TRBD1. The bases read TGCAGTGCTAGGGGACAGCCCCAGGGGACCTACGAGCATTACTTC. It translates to CSARGQPQGTYEHYF.